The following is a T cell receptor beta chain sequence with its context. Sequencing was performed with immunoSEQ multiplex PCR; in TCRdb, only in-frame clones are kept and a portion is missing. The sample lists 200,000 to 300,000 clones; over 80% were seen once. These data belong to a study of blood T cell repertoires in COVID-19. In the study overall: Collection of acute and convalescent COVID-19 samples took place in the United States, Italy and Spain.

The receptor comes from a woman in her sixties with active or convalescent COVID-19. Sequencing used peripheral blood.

In nucleotides, the CDR3 is TGTGCCAGCAGCCTAATTAACACCGGGGAGCTGTTTTTT. This sequence encodes CASSLINTGELFF. The V gene is TRBV7-9, the J gene TRBJ2-2; D remains unclear. From germline, CDR1 is SEHNR and CDR2 FQNEAQ (reference sequence). The CDR3 sequence is 13 residues long. V lost 5 bases to trimming and J lost 2 bases, with 6 bases between them.